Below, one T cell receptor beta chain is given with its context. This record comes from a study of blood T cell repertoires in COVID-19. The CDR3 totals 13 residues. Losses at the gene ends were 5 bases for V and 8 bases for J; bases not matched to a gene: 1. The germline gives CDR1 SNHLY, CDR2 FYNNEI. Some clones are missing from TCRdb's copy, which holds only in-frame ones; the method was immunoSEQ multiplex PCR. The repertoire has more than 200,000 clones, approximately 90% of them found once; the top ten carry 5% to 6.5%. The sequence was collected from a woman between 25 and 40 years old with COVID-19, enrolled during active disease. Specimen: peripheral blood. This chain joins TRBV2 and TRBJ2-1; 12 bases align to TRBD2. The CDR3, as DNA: TGTGCCAGCAGTCGACTAGCGGGAGATGAGCAGTTCTTC. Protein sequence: CASSRLAGDEQFF.